This T cell receptor (beta chain) was sequenced in a study of T cell clones after liver transplantation. Assay: immunoSEQ multiplex PCR; the TCRdb copy retains only in-frame clones and omits some. Found here are about 51,000 clones, approximately 87% of them singletons; the top ten hold approximately 14%. CDR1 and CDR2 (germline): SNHLY, FYNNEI. The CDR3 length is 14 residues. Trimming took off 4 bases at V and 5 bases at J, with 15 bases between the two ends. The starting material was CD8+ T cells from blood, obtained 12 months after liver transplant. The receptor was isolated from a human patient who received a liver transplant. These T cells may partly come from the graft donor. This chain joins TRBV2 and TRBJ2-7; D unclear. CDR3 bases: TGTGCCAGCAGTGGGACCGAAGCAAGCCACGAGCAGTACTTC. Translated: CASSGTEASHEQYF.